This TCR beta chain was profiled in a study of identical twins. Study results and caveats: Abundant cord blood beta clonotypes carried fewer insertions; memory repertoires showed none.

TCRdb re-called the 5' RACE reads through MiXCR, storing one row per CDR3 protein. The sample shows around 1.7 million distinct CDR3 sequences, 25% to 35% of them seen only once. There are a few counts of this clonotype. Its antigen remains unidentified. The V and J ends lost 5 bases and 4 bases, in that order; junction bases with no gene match: 4. This CDR3 is 15 amino acids long. Germline lookup yields CDR1 DFQATT and CDR2 SNEGSKA (reference sequence). The chain employs TRBV20-1 and TRBJ1-6; 11 positions match TRBD1. The sequence was collected from a newborn girl in good health. Specimen: cord blood. CDR3 residues: CSAWDRGAYNSPLHF. CDR3 coding DNA: TGCAGTGCTTGGGACAGGGGGGCTTATAATTCACCCCTCCACTTT.